This T cell receptor beta chain comes out of a study of cytomegalovirus exposure and HLA in healthy donors. Germline lookup yields CDR1 SGHRS and CDR2 YFSETQ. J was trimmed by 6 bases and V by 3 bases; bases with no gene match: 5. This CDR3 has 14 amino acids. This PCR relied on a set of 60 Vbeta primers and 13 Jbeta primers. Only in-frame clones appear in the TCRdb table, and some are missing; sequencing was by immunoSEQ multiplex PCR. Of 150,000 to 200,000 clones detected, 70% to 80% appear once; the ten largest clones hold roughly 1.5%. Broader study findings: Researchers reported in a later analysis that common viral pathogens appeared linked to several top clusters. From TCR beta sequences, most subjects' HLA-A and HLA-B alleles were reportedly predicted accurately. Cytomegalovirus association was assigned to around 150 TCR beta chains. Exclusion applied to some V segments, including TRBV6-2 and TRBV6-3, as they were indistinguishable.

This clone was seen a single time. Its matching antigen is unknown. Sequenced sample: PBMCs. V gene TRBV5-1 combines with J gene TRBJ2-1, with 8 bases identical to TRBD2. The source is a woman aged 50 to 65 in good health and CMV-seronegative. Here the CDR3 reads CASSSGGAINEQFF. CDR3 DNA: TGCGCCAGCAGCTCCGGGGGGGCTATCAATGAGCAGTTCTTC.